The 29 T cell receptor beta chains listed next were all sequenced from one sample in a study of blood T cell repertoires in COVID-19. Assay: immunoSEQ multiplex PCR; the TCRdb copy retains only in-frame clones and omits some. The sample has approximately 350,000 clones, approximately 86% seen once. Sequences were obtained from peripheral blood. The receptors stem from a woman aged 55-69 years with COVID-19, enrolled during active disease.

The CDR3 bases are TGTGCTAGTGAGGGTAGAGGACAGGGACGCTACGAGCAGTACTTC. It codes for CASEGRGQGRYEQYF. V and J are TRBV12-5 and TRBJ2-7, with 8 bases fitting TRBD1. V was pared by 7 bases and J by 3 bases, with 11 bases of the junction left unmatched. The V gene's germline CDR1 is LGHNT and CDR2 FRNRAP. This CDR3 region has 15 residues.

V usage is TRBV7-6 and J usage is TRBJ1-4, with D hard to call. Trimming removed 1 base from V and 0 bases from J, with 6 bases in between. CDR3 size: 15 residues. The germline V gene has CDR1 SGHVS and CDR2 FNYEAQ. CDR3 residues: CASSLDSATNEKLFF. The CDR3 bases are TGTGCCAGCAGCTTAGACAGTGCAACTAATGAAAAACTGTTTTTT.

This chain connects TRBV19 to TRBJ1-5; 7 bases line up with TRBD1. There are 14 residues in the CDR3. Trimming removed 6 bases from V and 3 bases from J; junction bases left unmatched: 5. From germline, CDR1 is LNHDA and CDR2 SQIVND (reference sequence). The CDR3 DNA reads TGTGCCAGTAGAGGTGACAGGGTCAATCAGCCCCAGCATTTT. Protein: CASRGDRVNQPQHF.

The V and J genes are TRBV7-2 and TRBJ2-5; 10 bases line up with TRBD2. The CDR3 is 17 amino acids. Germline-derived CDR1 and CDR2 are SGHTA and FQGNSA. With 6 bases clipped from V and 5 bases from J, the junction kept 15 bases outside the gene matches. Written as DNA, the CDR3 is TGTGCCAGCAGACAAAAGTCTAGCGGGGGCTTTCGGGAGACCCAGTACTTC. Its translation is CASRQKSSGGFRETQYF.

This chain joins TRBV19 and TRBJ1-6, with 8 positions matching TRBD1. The ends lost 6 bases at V and 7 bases at J; junction bases unmatched: 11. Germline lookup yields CDR1 LNHDA and CDR2 SQIVND (reference sequence). This CDR3 is built from 16 residues. This chain's CDR3 is CASRDQGAMGNSPLHF. In DNA form, the CDR3 reads TGTGCCAGTAGAGATCAGGGGGCAATGGGAAATTCACCCCTCCACTTT.

This clone was seen a handful of times. The chain carries TRBV28 and TRBJ1-2; D might be TRBD1 (5 bases). The V gene's germline CDR1 is MDHEN and CDR2 SYDVKM. V dropped 11 bases and J dropped 5 bases, with 12 bases sitting between them. This CDR3 comprises 11 residues. The CDR3 loop reads CAGSDRYGYTF. CDR3 nucleotide sequence: TGTGCCGGGTCCGACAGATATGGCTACACCTTC.

This chain uses TRBV9 with TRBJ2-3, with D perhaps matching TRBD2 (6 bases). Per germline, CDR1 SGDLS and CDR2 YYNGEE. Trimming took 1 base from V and 5 from J, leaving 20 bases between them. The CDR3 contains 17 residues. The CDR3 protein is CASSVFGDWPLRDTQYF. In DNA, the CDR3 is TGTGCCAGCAGCGTATTCGGGGACTGGCCGCTAAGAGATACGCAGTATTTT.

The chain is built from TRBV19 and TRBJ2-5, with TRBD1 matching 9 bases. CDR3 length: 17 residues. Germline-derived CDR1 and CDR2 are LNHDA and SQIVND (reference sequence). Losses at the gene ends were 4 bases for V and 5 bases for J; bases not matched to a gene: 14. As DNA, the CDR3 is TGTGCCAGTAGTAGGCGAGGGACAGGGAGAGGTTGGGAGACCCAGTACTTC. This translates into CASSRRGTGRGWETQYF.

The chain couples TRBV7-9 to TRBJ2-1; D uncertain. The germline V gene has CDR1 SEHNR and CDR2 FQNEAQ (reference sequence). V dropped 5 bases and J dropped 2 bases, with 13 bases sitting between them. CDR3 size: 15 residues. The CDR3 sequence is CASSPSATTYNEQFF. DNA for the CDR3: TGTGCCAGCAGCCCCTCCGCGACAACCTACAATGAGCAGTTCTTC.

This chain links TRBV19 with TRBJ2-2, with D maybe TRBD1 (5 bases). This CDR3 contains 16 residues. V was shortened by 5 bases and J by 2 bases, with 15 bases between the two germline ends. The germline gives CDR1 LNHDA, CDR2 SQIVND (reference sequence). The CDR3: CASSPDSLLNTGELFF. CDR3 in DNA: TGTGCCAGTAGTCCTGACAGTTTACTTAACACCGGGGAGCTGTTTTTT.

This clone was counted a few times. The chain uses TRBV28 and TRBJ2-7; the match to TRBD1 covers 7 bases. Trimming cost V 6 bases and J 2 bases; bases outside gene matches: 4. CDR1 MDHEN and CDR2 SYDVKM come from the germline V gene. The CDR3 runs to 13 residues. The CDR3 protein is CASRTQGPYEQYF. CDR3 nucleotides: TGTGCCAGCAGGACACAGGGGCCCTACGAGCAGTACTTC.

J is TRBJ2-3 and V is TRBV11-2; 10 bases agree with TRBD2. Germline V gene data show CDR1 as SGHAT and CDR2 as FQNNGV. The CDR3 extends over 16 amino acids. Trimming removed 1 base from V and 3 bases from J; junction bases left unmatched: 4. The CDR3 nucleotides are TGTGCCAGCAGCTTAGGAGGAGCGGGGGGGACAGATACGCAGTATTTT. Its translation is CASSLGGAGGTDTQYF. Full variable domain (missing parts from reference TRBV11-2 and TRBJ2-3): EAGVAQSPRYKIIEKRQSVAFWCNPISGHATLYWYQQILGQGPKLLIQFQNNGVVDDSQLPKDRFSAERLKGVDSTLKIQPAKLEDSAVYLCASSLGGAGGTDTQYFGPGTRLTVL.

A few counts support this clone. The CDR3 region has the DNA TGTGCCAGCTCACCGGAGACAGGGGCCAATCAGCCCCAGCATTTT. Protein product: CASSPETGANQPQHF. The genes are TRBV18 and TRBJ1-5; the match to TRBD1 covers 8 bases. V shed 3 bases, J shed 3 bases, and the junction held 4 bases outside the gene matches. Germline assignment: CDR1 KGHSH and CDR2 LQKENI. This CDR3 comprises 15 residues.

CDR3 amino acids: CASSLVPQEGSPLHF. The CDR3 coding sequence is TGTGCCAGCAGCTTAGTTCCCCAGGAAGGATCACCCCTCCACTTT. The chain employs TRBV7-2 and TRBJ1-6; D is ambiguous. Trimming shortened V by 1 base and J by 10 bases, and 14 bases separated the two germline ends. CDR1 and CDR2 (germline): SGHTA, FQGNSA. The CDR3 is 15 residues long.

The chain uses TRBV7-3 and TRBJ2-3; the match to TRBD2 covers 15 bases. The germline V gene has CDR1 SGHTA and CDR2 FQGTGA. CDR3 size: 16 residues. The V segment lost 4 bases and the J segment 6 bases; nucleotides outside the gene matches: 5. The CDR3, as DNA: TGTGCCAGCAGCTCTAGGACTAGCGGGGGGGCGGATACGCAGTATTTT. Its translation: CASSSRTSGGADTQYF.

This rearrangement joins TRBV3-1 (or the pseudogene TRBV3-2) to TRBJ1-1, with unresolved D. The germline V and J ends were trimmed by 4 bases and 5 bases, with 17 bases remaining between them. Germline V lookup: CDR1 LGHDT, CDR2 YNNKEL (reference sequence). The CDR3 runs 15 residues. CDR3 in DNA: TGTGCCAGCAGCCTACGCGGAGGGAGTGAGACTGAAGCTTTCTTT. Its translation is CASSLRGGSETEAFF.

The chain recombines TRBV6-2 or TRBV6-3 with TRBJ1-5; possibly TRBD1 for D (6 bases). The CDR3 contains 17 residues. Per germline, CDR1 MNHEY and CDR2 SVGEGT. The V end was cut by 1 base, the J end by 7 bases, with 20 bases between. The DNA of the CDR3 is TGTGCCAGCAGTTACTGGGGGCGCCGGTTAATGAGGCAGCCCCAGCATTTT. Translated, it gives CASSYWGRRLMRQPQHF.

This chain connects TRBV4-3 to TRBJ1-2; 7 positions agree with TRBD1. V was clipped by 0 bases and J by 3 bases; unmatched bases: 1. Germline V gives CDR1 LGHNA, CDR2 YSLEER. This CDR3 comprises 14 residues. The CDR3 here is CASSQDGTDYGYTF. The CDR3 nucleotides read TGCGCCAGCAGCCAAGACGGGACAGACTATGGCTACACCTTC.

In this sample, this clone turned up once. This chain connects TRBV4-2 to TRBJ2-7; unclear D gene. The germline V gene encodes CDR1 LGHNA and CDR2 YNFKEQ. CDR3 size: 13 residues. Trimming pared 1 base from V and 3 bases from J, leaving 7 bases between. CDR3 sequence reads: CASSQATDYEQYF. As DNA, the CDR3 is TGTGCCAGCAGCCAAGCGACTGACTACGAGCAGTACTTC.

The chain employs TRBV6-6 and TRBJ1-5; unclear D gene. V shed 7 bases and J shed 3 bases, with 13 bases lying between them. The CDR3 spans 14 residues. Germline V gene sequence: CDR1 MNHNY, CDR2 SVGAGI (reference sequence). In DNA form, the CDR3 reads TGTGCCAGCAACGGCGGGAGCTCCAATCAGCCCCAGCATTTT. Translation gives CASNGGSSNQPQHF.

This chain joins TRBV11-1 and TRBJ1-2, with a possible D match to TRBD1 (5 bases). Per germline, CDR1 SGHAT and CDR2 FQDESV (reference sequence). The germline V and J ends were trimmed by 1 base and 8 bases, with 11 bases remaining between them. The CDR3 extends over 13 amino acids. The CDR3 loop reads CASSLVGGRGYTF. CDR3 in DNA: TGTGCCAGCAGCTTAGTGGGGGGTCGCGGCTACACCTTC.

Comment on this clone: At the DNA level, this CDR3 is encoded by other sequences in the same sample as well. V usage is TRBV11-2 and J usage is TRBJ2-7, with 8 bases matching TRBD1. The CDR3 loop spans 14 amino acids. CDR1 SGHAT and CDR2 FQNNGV come from the germline V gene. V shed 5 bases and J 4 bases; nucleotides not matched to a gene: 7. CDR3 loop: CASSPGQGGYEQYF. The CDR3 coding sequence is TGTGCCAGCAGCCCCGGACAGGGTGGGTACGAGCAGTACTTC.

The V gene is TRBV7-2, the J gene TRBJ2-5; TRBD2 matches 12 bases. CDR1 is SGHTA and CDR2 is FQGNSA in the germline V gene. V trimming: 5 bases; J trimming: 3 bases; junction bases outside the gene matches: 7. CDR3 size: 16 residues. In DNA, the CDR3 is TGTGCCAGCAGCCCCCAACTAGCGGGGGGCAAAGAGACCCAGTACTTC. Its protein is CASSPQLAGGKETQYF.

This clone occurred a few times. V usage is TRBV9 and J usage is TRBJ1-6, with 10 bases lining up with TRBD1. V lost 3 bases to trimming and J lost 10 bases; unmatched junction nucleotides: 10. This CDR3 spans 16 amino acids. Germline lookup yields CDR1 SGDLS and CDR2 YYNGEE. This CDR3 reads CASSEHPGTGASPLHF. In DNA, the CDR3 is TGTGCCAGCAGCGAACACCCCGGGACAGGGGCCTCACCCCTCCACTTT.

The chain joins TRBV3-1 (or the pseudogene TRBV3-2) to TRBJ2-7; 14 positions agree with TRBD2. CDR3 size: 15 residues. With 4 bases clipped from V and 5 bases from J, the junction kept 4 bases outside the gene matches. Germline CDR1 and CDR2: LGHDT and YNNKEL (reference sequence). CDR3 in amino acids: CASSPGTSGGHEQYF. The CDR3 DNA follows: TGTGCCAGCAGCCCCGGGACTAGCGGGGGCCACGAGCAGTACTTC.

With regard to this clone: Other nucleotide sequences in the sample specify the same CDR3. The chain has TRBV12-5 and TRBJ2-1; D is unclear. In germline, CDR1 is LGHNT, CDR2 FRNRAP. The V and J ends lost 2 bases and 4 bases respectively, with 6 bases between them. CDR3 length: 13 residues. The chain's CDR3 is CASGLNSYNEQFF. Written as DNA, the CDR3 is TGTGCTAGTGGTTTGAACAGTTACAATGAGCAGTTCTTC.

The gene calls are TRBV29-1 and TRBJ1-2, with 7 positions matching TRBD1. The CDR3 runs to 18 residues. V lost 6 bases to trimming and J lost 8 bases; unmatched junction nucleotides: 27. The germline V gene has CDR1 SQVTM and CDR2 ANQGSEA. DNA of the CDR3: TGCAGCGTACCCGGGACTTCCCGACAGGGTCACTTCCCCAGCGGCTACACCTTC. It codes for CSVPGTSRQGHFPSGYTF. Full variable domain (rest looked up from reference TRBV29-1 and TRBJ1-2): SAVISQKPSRDICQRGTSLTIQCQVDSQVTMMFWYRQQPGQSLTLIATANQGSEATYESGFVIDKFPISRPNLTFSTLTVSNMSPEDSSIYLCSVPGTSRQGHFPSGYTFGSGTRLTVV.

The V call is TRBV7-9, the J call TRBJ1-1; D perhaps matches TRBD1 (6 bases). This CDR3 is built from 13 residues. Germline V gene sequence: CDR1 SEHNR, CDR2 FQNEAQ (reference sequence). Trimming removed 0 bases at V and 11 bases at J, with 13 bases between. The CDR3 loop reads CASSLAEGGVAFF. In DNA, the CDR3 is TGTGCCAGCAGCTTAGCGGAGGGGGGGGTGGCTTTCTTT.

The J gene is TRBJ1-1, the V gene TRBV6-2 or TRBV6-3, with D hard to call. This CDR3 comprises 15 residues. Looked up from germline, CDR1 is MNHEY and CDR2 is SVGEGT. The germline V and J ends were trimmed by 3 bases and 6 bases, with 17 bases remaining between them. The CDR3 DNA reads as TGTGCCAGCAGTTATCTAGGGATCGAGGGCGCTGAAGCTTTCTTT. It is translated as CASSYLGIEGAEAFF.